This TCR beta chain was sequenced during a study of cytomegalovirus exposure and HLA in healthy donors. Clones were read by immunoSEQ multiplex PCR, and TCRdb kept only the in-frame ones, dropping some. The sample has approximately 98,000 clones, under 85% seen once; the top ten hold around 2.7%. CDR3 length equals 14 residues. The gene calls are TRBV21-1 and TRBJ1-2; the D call TRBD1 from the table was never checked on the DNA. TRBV21-1 corresponds to a pseudogene. Sequencing input: PBMCs. The sequence came from a woman aged 18-29 years in good health and CMV-seronegative. CDR3 residues: CASSKEHRRYGYTF. DNA for the CDR3: TGTGCCAGCAGCAAAGAACACAGACGCTATGGCTACACCTTC.